The rows below give T cell receptor beta chains drawn from one sample of a study of blood T cell repertoires in COVID-19. Clones were sequenced by immunoSEQ multiplex PCR, and TCRdb holds only the in-frame ones, with some missing. The sample includes about 150,000 clones, under 95% of them seen just once. Sequencing was performed on peripheral blood. The origin of the receptors is a man between 50 and 59 years old with acute or convalescent COVID-19. Each CDR3 is given with its conserved first and last residue. Fields, in order: D gene, V gene, clone size, J gene, CDR3 DNA, CDR3 protein. D genes are given only for firm matches. Some rows mark clone size as missing; the rest say once, few, many or name a class of expanded clone.

D: TRBD2; V: TRBV19; size: NA; J: TRBJ2-3; DNA: TGTGCCAGTAGTATAGTCGGGGGGGGCACAGATACGCAGTATTTT; CDR3: CASSIVGGGTDTQYF
D: NA; V: TRBV7-9; size: NA; J: TRBJ1-1; DNA: TGTGCCAGCAGCTCGTGGGCCCAATTGAACACTGAAGCTTTCTTT; CDR3: CASSSWAQLNTEAFF
D: TRBD2; V: TRBV16; size: NA; J: TRBJ2-1; DNA: TGTGCCAGCAGCCAATCGGGACTAGCGGGGGGCAATGAGCAGTTCTTC; CDR3: CASSQSGLAGGNEQFF
D: NA; V: TRBV7-9; size: NA; J: TRBJ2-2; DNA: TGTGCCAGCTCTCCACAAAGAGGGGGAGCCGGGGAGCTGTTTTTT; CDR3: CASSPQRGGAGELFF
D: NA; V: TRBV4-1; size: NA; J: TRBJ2-7; DNA: TGCGCCAGCAGCCAAGGCCAGGGCGCGGTCTACGAGCAGTACTTC; CDR3: CASSQGQGAVYEQYF
D: NA; V: TRBV7-8; size: NA; J: TRBJ1-1; DNA: TGTGCCAGCAGCCAACGGCTTGGGGAGCCTGAAGCTTTCTTT; CDR3: CASSQRLGEPEAFF
D: TRBD1; V: TRBV27; size: NA; J: TRBJ1-5; DNA: TGTGCCAGCAGTACTAAAGGACAGGTGAGGGTTCAGCCCCAGCATTTT; CDR3: CASSTKGQVRVQPQHF
D: TRBD1; V: TRBV9; size: NA; J: TRBJ1-5; DNA: TGTGCCAGCAGCGTAGCTCGGGGACAGGGGGCCGATCAGCCCCAGCATTTT; CDR3: CASSVARGQGADQPQHF
D: NA; V: TRBV29-1; size: NA; J: TRBJ2-3; DNA: TGCAGCGCCTACGGAGGGTCGGATACGCAGTATTTT; CDR3: CSAYGGSDTQYF
D: NA; V: TRBV19; size: NA; J: TRBJ1-3; DNA: TGTGCCAGTAGTACGAATTCGGGGGGACGCTCTGGAAACACCATATATTTT; CDR3: CASSTNSGGRSGNTIYF
D: TRBD1; V: TRBV3-1/TRBV3-2; size: few; J: TRBJ1-2; DNA: TGTGCCAGCAGGCCGGACAGGGAGAGGGGCTACACCTTC; CDR3: CASRPDRERGYTF
D: NA; V: TRBV3-1/TRBV3-2; size: NA; J: TRBJ2-1; DNA: TGTGCCAGCAGTCCTAGACAGAGCTCCTACAATGAGCAGTTCTTC; CDR3: CASSPRQSSYNEQFF
D: TRBD2; V: TRBV7-2; size: NA; J: TRBJ2-7; DNA: TGTGCCAGCAGCTTAATGGTTGGACTAGCGGGAGACGAGCAGTACTTC; CDR3: CASSLMVGLAGDEQYF
D: NA; V: TRBV10-1; size: few; J: TRBJ2-7; DNA: TGCGCCAGCAGTGAGGCTAGTCCCTACGAGCAGTACTTC; CDR3: CASSEASPYEQYF
D: NA; V: TRBV6-1; size: NA; J: TRBJ1-2; DNA: TGTGCCAGCAGTGAAGAAGTGACAGCGAACTATGGCTACACCTTC; CDR3: CASSEEVTANYGYTF
D: TRBD1; V: TRBV6-6; size: NA; J: TRBJ1-5; DNA: TGTGCCAGCAGTCCATCTAGACAGGGGTATCAGCCCCAGCATTTT; CDR3: CASSPSRQGYQPQHF
D: TRBD1; V: TRBV28; size: NA; J: TRBJ2-5; DNA: TGTGCCAGCAGGCCCAGCGGACAGGGCCAAGAGACCCAGTACTTC; CDR3: CASRPSGQGQETQYF
D: TRBD1; V: TRBV6-5; size: once; J: TRBJ1-1; DNA: TGTGCCAGCAGCAGGACAGGGAAGAACACTGAAGCTTTCTTT; CDR3: CASSRTGKNTEAFF
D: NA; V: TRBV28; size: NA; J: TRBJ2-7; DNA: TGTGTCTGTGGTGGCTGGGGCCTCGAGCAGTACTTC; CDR3: CVCGGWGLEQYF
D: TRBD1; V: TRBV6-5; size: NA; J: TRBJ1-2; DNA: TGTGCCAGCAGTTGGGGACAGGGCCTATATGGCTACACCTTC; CDR3: CASSWGQGLYGYTF
D: NA; V: TRBV19; size: few; J: TRBJ1-2; DNA: TGTGCCAGTAGGATACAGGGTTCGTGGTATGGCTACACCTTC; CDR3: CASRIQGSWYGYTF
D: TRBD1; V: TRBV19; size: few; J: TRBJ1-4; DNA: TGTGCCAGTAACCTACAGGGGGGTCATGAAAAACTGTTTTTT; CDR3: CASNLQGGHEKLFF
D: TRBD2; V: TRBV19; size: NA; J: TRBJ2-7; DNA: TGTGCCAGTAGCTGGAGCGGGAGGCCCGGAATCCCAACCGTATACGAGCAGTACTTC; CDR3: CASSWSGRPGIPTVYEQYF
D: NA; V: TRBV15; size: NA; J: TRBJ2-7; DNA: TGTGCCACCAGCAGAGAGGGCCAGGGCTACGAGCAGTACTTC; CDR3: CATSREGQGYEQYF
D: TRBD1; V: TRBV27; size: NA; J: TRBJ2-1; DNA: TGTGCCAGCAGTACCGGGACAGGGCAATACAATGAGCAGTTCTTC; CDR3: CASSTGTGQYNEQFF
D: TRBD1; V: TRBV2; size: NA; J: TRBJ1-5; DNA: TGTGCCAGCACTCAAGGGGGCCATCAGCCCCAGCATTTT; CDR3: CASTQGGHQPQHF
D: TRBD2; V: TRBV28; size: NA; J: TRBJ2-7; DNA: TGTGCCAGCCAACCAGAGTTTGGCGGGAGGGCCTACGAGCAGTACTTC; CDR3: CASQPEFGGRAYEQYF
D: NA; V: TRBV4-3; size: once; J: TRBJ1-4; DNA: TGCGCCAGCCAGGGGTCGTACGCAACTAATGAAAAACTGTTTTTT; CDR3: CASQGSYATNEKLFF
D: TRBD1; V: TRBV5-1; size: NA; J: TRBJ1-6; DNA: TGCGCCAGCAGAGATGACAGGGCGTCTGGTAATTCACCCCTCCACTTT; CDR3: CASRDDRASGNSPLHF
D: NA; V: TRBV2; size: NA; J: TRBJ1-6; DNA: TGTGCCAGCAGTCCGGACAGAAAAGGCGGGTCTTCACCCCTCCACTTT; CDR3: CASSPDRKGGSSPLHF
D: NA; V: TRBV28; size: once; J: TRBJ1-1; DNA: TGTGCCAGCAGACTGTACAGGGCCCTTAACACTGAAGCTTTCTTT; CDR3: CASRLYRALNTEAFF
D: TRBD2; V: TRBV9; size: NA; J: TRBJ2-3; DNA: TGTGCCAGCAGCGTCCTAGCGGCCGGGGGAGATACGCAGTATTTT; CDR3: CASSVLAAGGDTQYF
D: TRBD1; V: TRBV11-2; size: NA; J: TRBJ2-1; DNA: TGTGCCAGCAGCTTATTAACAGGGGGCTACAATGAGCAGTTCTTC; CDR3: CASSLLTGGYNEQFF
D: TRBD2; V: TRBV6-5; size: NA; J: TRBJ2-1; DNA: TGTGCCAGCAGTAAGGGACTAGCGGACCAGCAGTTCTTC; CDR3: CASSKGLADQQFF
D: NA; V: TRBV30; size: NA; J: TRBJ1-1; DNA: TGTGCCTGGAGTGTACACAACACTGAAGCTTTCTTT; CDR3: CAWSVHNTEAFF
D: TRBD1; V: TRBV7-9; size: NA; J: TRBJ1-2; DNA: TGTGCCAGCAGCCACCCTTCGGACAGGGTGACAGGCTACACCTTC; CDR3: CASSHPSDRVTGYTF
D: TRBD1; V: TRBV4-2; size: NA; J: TRBJ1-1; DNA: TGTGCCAGCAGCCAAGATGGGACAGGACACACTGAAGCTTTCTTT; CDR3: CASSQDGTGHTEAFF
D: TRBD1; V: TRBV9; size: NA; J: TRBJ2-3; DNA: TGTGCCAGCAGCGTAGTTCCGGGACAGCGCACAGATACGCAGTATTTT; CDR3: CASSVVPGQRTDTQYF
D: NA; V: TRBV28; size: NA; J: TRBJ1-2; DNA: TGTGCCAGCAGCAGGACAGCACTTGGCTACACCTTC; CDR3: CASSRTALGYTF
D: NA; V: TRBV6-2/TRBV6-3; size: NA; J: TRBJ2-2; DNA: TGTGCCAGCAGTAACAGGGAATTGGCGAACACCGGGGAGCTGTTTTTT; CDR3: CASSNRELANTGELFF
D: TRBD2; V: TRBV9; size: NA; J: TRBJ2-1; DNA: TGTGCCAGCAGCGTAGAGGGGGCTAGCGGGGAAAATGAGCAGTTCTTC; CDR3: CASSVEGASGENEQFF
D: NA; V: TRBV27; size: NA; J: TRBJ2-3; DNA: TGTGCCAGCAGTTTATCGATTACGGGGTCCGCAGATACGCAGTATTTT; CDR3: CASSLSITGSADTQYF
D: NA; V: TRBV7-9; size: few; J: TRBJ2-2; DNA: TGTGCCAGCAGCTTAGCACGAGGCAGGGGTGCGAACACCGGGGAGCTGTTTTTT; CDR3: CASSLARGRGANTGELFF
D: NA; V: TRBV4-1; size: NA; J: TRBJ2-3; DNA: TGCGCCAGCAGCCGGACAGCTGGTAGCACAGATACGCAGTATTTT; CDR3: CASSRTAGSTDTQYF
D: NA; V: TRBV7-2; size: NA; J: TRBJ1-1; DNA: TGTGCCAGCAGCTTAGAATGGAGTAGCGTAGCTTTCTTT; CDR3: CASSLEWSSVAFF